The clone carrying this T cell receptor (beta chain) showed up just a few times. The sample is drawn from a study of patients and donors after allogeneic stem cell transplantation. MiXCR, run by TCRdb on the RT-PCR reads, gives a single entry per CDR3 protein. Among 900,000 to 1,000,000 distinct CDR3 sequences listed, 15% to 20% were seen once. The CDR3 is made up of 15 amino acids. Unmatched junction bases numbered 11, after V lost 2 bases and J lost 5 bases. Germline V gene sequence: CDR1 DFQATT, CDR2 SNEGSKA (reference sequence). This sequence joins TRBV20-1 and TRBJ2-5; 7 bases are a match to TRBD2. The specimen was blood, either unsorted or a sorted T cell fraction (not recorded which). This TCR was recovered from a human donor who was either an allogeneic HSCT recipient or a stem cell or donor lymphocyte infusion donor (not recorded which). It is not recorded whose cells these are; they may come from a transplant donor. CDR3 loop: CSARPREVFRETQYF. In DNA, the CDR3 is TGCAGTGCTAGACCACGGGAGGTGTTTAGGGAGACCCAGTACTTC.